This entry concerns a single T cell receptor (beta chain). Its target is unknown. The ends were cut back, 7 bases at V and 3 bases at J, with 15 bases in the middle. This CDR3 comprises 14 residues. Germline CDR1 MNHNY, CDR2 SVGAGI (reference sequence). This specimen comes from a study of T cell responses to AZD1222 COVID-19 vaccine. Notes on the study in general: Donors were chiefly white British, with a greater number of females, and clonal diversity was perhaps underestimated.

Generated by immunoSEQ multiplex PCR, the TCRdb table keeps only in-frame clones and is missing some. The repertoire has roughly 150,000 clones, 85% to 90% of them found once; the top ten carry just over 9%. This sequence originates from an adult who received the AZD1222 COVID-19 vaccine. The gene calls are TRBV6-6 and TRBJ1-1; D not resolved. Specimen: peripheral blood, collected 28 days after the second AZD1222 dose. CDR3 region: CASTLEGTYTEAFF. As DNA, the CDR3 is TGTGCCAGCACCTTAGAGGGAACATACACTGAAGCTTTCTTT.